This passage covers 10 T cell receptor beta chains from one sample sequenced in a study of blood T cell repertoires in COVID-19 (dated by TCRdb to 2018 to 2021). The library came from the immunoSEQ multiplex PCR assay. Imported from immuneACCESS, the table was reduced by TCRdb to in-frame sequences with V and J called. These copies leave out some clones; in studies compared against another copy, an unresolved V gene accounts for under half, and the cause of the remainder is not known. The sample records 120,000 to 150,000 clones, around 80% of which are singletons. The top ten hold around 15% of the sample. The specimen sequenced was peripheral blood. All receptors come from a human donor with acute or convalescent COVID-19. The donor label of this sample is uncertain.

CDR3 nucleotides: TGTGCCAGCAGGGTGACTACTGGAAACACCATATATTTT. Protein: CASRVTTGNTIYF. J is TRBJ1-3 and V is TRBV5-6; no clear D. Trimming left V 5 bases short and J 2 bases short, with 8 bases between. The CDR3 extends over 13 amino acids. CDR1 and CDR2 from the germline V gene are SGHDT and YYEEEE.

This chain connects TRBV6-4 to TRBJ2-1; no reliable D call. This CDR3 spans 14 amino acids. In germline, CDR1 is MRHNA, CDR2 SNTAGT. V gave up 6 bases and J gave up 10 bases, with 19 bases separating them. Written as DNA, the CDR3 is TGTGCCAGCAGCGTGGCGAGCGAGGATGACGAGCAGTTCTTC. It is translated as CASSVASEDDEQFF.

The J gene is TRBJ2-2, the V gene TRBV19, with TRBD1 matching 11 bases. The length of the CDR3 is 16 residues. The ends lost 4 bases at V and 4 bases at J; junction bases unmatched: 5. Looked up from germline, CDR1 is LNHDA and CDR2 is SQIVND (reference sequence). CDR3 sequence reads: CASSTLDRGRTGELFF. CDR3 coding DNA: TGTGCCAGTAGTACCTTGGACAGGGGGCGCACCGGGGAGCTGTTTTTT.

The rearrangement links TRBV19 to TRBJ2-1; 7 bases agree with TRBD2. Germline lookup yields CDR1 LNHDA and CDR2 SQIVND (reference sequence). The J segment lost 0 bases and the V segment lost 0 bases, leaving 5 bases of the junction unmatched. The CDR3 sequence is 17 residues long. CDR3 sequence reads: CASSIDLTGGSYNEQFF. CDR3 DNA: TGTGCCAGTAGTATAGATCTGACGGGGGGCTCCTACAATGAGCAGTTCTTC.

V is TRBV12-3 or TRBV12-4 and J is TRBJ1-6; no definite D call. V lost 8 bases and J 10 bases, leaving 15 bases between the germline ends. The CDR3 length is 13 residues. In nucleotides, the CDR3 is TGTGCCAGCGCAGCGGATCGGAGCTCACCCCTCCACTTT. Residues: CASAADRSSPLHF.

This chain uses TRBV5-1 with TRBJ1-5; unclear D gene. The germline V gene has CDR1 SGHRS and CDR2 YFSETQ. Trimming took off 2 bases at V and 4 bases at J, with 10 bases between the two ends. The CDR3 is 14 amino acids. CDR3 sequence (DNA): TGCGCCAGCAGCTTCAGTGGCGGGAATCAGCCCCAGCATTTT. Translating it yields CASSFSGGNQPQHF.

There are a few counts of this clone. V usage is TRBV6-5 and J usage is TRBJ1-2; 10 bases map to TRBD1. Germline V CDR1 and CDR2: MNHEY, SVGAGI. Unmatched junction bases numbered 7, after V lost 0 bases and J lost 12 bases. The CDR3 spans 14 residues. CDR3 sequence (DNA): TGTGCCAGCAGTTACTCGAGACAGGGGGCGAGAAACACCTTC. This codes for CASSYSRQGARNTF.

This clone was recorded only once. The rearrangement uses TRBV7-2 and TRBJ2-3; the D gene is possibly TRBD2 (5 bases). Trimming took off 4 bases at V and 1 base at J, with 6 bases between the two ends. The CDR3 extends over 13 amino acids. The V gene's germline CDR1 is SGHTA and CDR2 FQGNSA. The CDR3 region has the DNA TGTGCCAGCAGCTCGGAGGGCACAGATACGCAGTATTTT. It encodes CASSSEGTDTQYF.

The chain joins TRBV28 to TRBJ2-3, with 8 positions matching TRBD1. There are 14 residues in the CDR3. Germline CDR1 is MDHEN and CDR2 is SYDVKM. The J segment lost 6 bases and the V segment lost 6 bases, leaving 8 bases of the junction unmatched. This chain's CDR3 is CASSRQGARDTQYF. CDR3 sequence (DNA): TGTGCCAGCAGCCGCCAGGGGGCGAGGGATACGCAGTATTTT.

This clone was picked up one time. This chain joins TRBV6-5 and TRBJ1-2; D not certain. Trimming shortened V by 6 bases and J by 4 bases, and 18 bases separated the two germline ends. Germline-derived CDR1 and CDR2 are MNHEY and SVGAGI. This CDR3 has 15 residues. In DNA, the CDR3 is TGTGCCAGCAGCCTTAAGGGAGAAGGGATCTATGGCTACACCTTC. Translating gives CASSLKGEGIYGYTF.